The 18 T cell receptor beta chains below all came from one sample that was sequenced in a study of metastatic and nonmetastatic thyroid tumors. With MiXCR, TCRdb called clones anew from the PCR reads. The data contain under 20,000 clones, 27% of them singletons. Nobody among the patients had been given any treatment before thyroid surgery. The sequencing sample was made of blood. These receptors were obtained from a female donor with papillary thyroid cancer or a benign thyroid nodule (not recorded which). Some clones in this sample may be carry-over from other donors' samples.

This clone was observed once. This sequence may be a read error, since a much larger clone differs from it by one base. Distinct nucleotide sequences in the sample also encode this CDR3. The chain carries TRBV5-8 and TRBJ1-5; TRBD1 matches 9 bases. This CDR3 region has 15 residues. CDR1 and CDR2 (germline): SGHTS, YDEGEE. This chain's CDR3 is CASSSNTGGNQPQHF. For the CDR3, the DNA is TGTGCTAGCAGCTCGAACACAGGGGGCAATCAGCCACAGCATTTT.

For this clone: With a much larger clone just one base away, this may be a read error. Other DNA sequences from this sample encode an identical CDR3 as well. The chain's CDR3 is CASSSGRGSSPLHF. As DNA, the CDR3 is TGTGCCAGCAGCTCGGGAAGGGGAAGTTCACCCCTCCACTTT. This rearrangement joins TRBV9 to TRBJ1-6, with D perhaps TRBD1 (5 bases). V gave up 4 bases and J gave up 9 bases, with 14 bases separating them. Germline V gene lookup returns CDR1 SGDLS and CDR2 YYNGEE. CDR3 length: 14 residues. Filled out from reference TRBV9 and TRBJ1-6, the complete variable domain reads DSGVTQTPKHLITATGQRVTLRCSPRSGDLSVYWYQQSLDQGLQFLIQYYNGEERAKGNILERFSAQQFPDLHSELNLSSLELGDSALYFCASSSGRGSSPLHFGNGTRLTVT.

This clone qualifies as medium-sized. The chain combines TRBV6-4 with TRBJ2-2; 9 bases line up with TRBD1. The CDR3 is 15 amino acids. Unmatched junction bases numbered 5, after V lost 3 bases and J lost 6 bases. Germline CDR1 and CDR2: MRHNA and SNTAGT. The CDR3 DNA sequence: TGTGCCAGCAGTGATACAGGGGGCGCGGCCGGGGAGCTGTTTTTT. It yields the protein CASSDTGGAAGELFF.

The rearrangement links TRBV20-1 to TRBJ1-6; 12 positions match TRBD1. The CDR3 runs to 16 residues. CDR1 is DFQATT, CDR2 SNEGSKA, per germline (reference sequence). V lost 3 bases to trimming and J lost 9 bases; unmatched junction nucleotides: 9. The CDR3 reads CSASGPGQGASSPLHF. The DNA for the CDR3 is TGCAGTGCTAGTGGACCGGGACAGGGGGCTAGTTCACCCCTCCACTTT.

This chain uses TRBV6-2 or TRBV6-3 with TRBJ2-7; D is unclear. Trimming took 7 bases from V and 2 from J, leaving 6 bases between them. From germline, CDR1 is MNHEY and CDR2 SVGEGT. This CDR3 has 11 amino acids. CDR3 sequence (DNA): TGTGCCAGCAAAAGGGCCTACGAGCAGTACTTC. Translating it yields CASKRAYEQYF.

This clone was detected many times. The chain is built from TRBV18 and TRBJ1-1; D not certain. Between the trimmed V and J ends, which lost 2 bases and 1 base, there was a span of 8 bases. Germline values: CDR1 KGHSH, CDR2 LQKENI. The CDR3 runs 14 residues. The chain's CDR3 is CASSPSGRNTEAFF. The DNA of the CDR3 is TGTGCCAGCTCACCATCCGGCCGGAACACTGAAGCTTTCTTT.

Only a few counts were recorded for this clone. Just one base apart from a much larger clone, this may be a read error. The final CDR3 position lacks the conserved phenylalanine or tryptophan, pointing to a likely read error. The CDR3 sequence is CASSPGTGAYEQYL. In nucleotides, the CDR3 is TGTGCCAGCAGTCCGGGGACAGGGGCCTACGAGCAGTACCTC. V and J are TRBV12-3 or TRBV12-4 and TRBJ2-7, with 10 bases fitting TRBD1. V shed 5 bases, J shed 2 bases, and the junction held 3 bases outside the gene matches. There are 14 residues in the CDR3.

The genes are TRBV5-1 and TRBJ1-1; no clear D. Germline CDR1 reads SGHRS; CDR2 reads YFSETQ. The CDR3 runs 13 residues. V shed 0 bases and J shed 5 bases, with 8 bases lying between them. CDR3 amino acids: CASSLDPLTEAFF. DNA of the CDR3: TGCGCCAGCAGCTTGGATCCTTTGACTGAAGCTTTCTTT. Drawing the rest from reference TRBV5-1 and TRBJ1-1, the complete variable domain is KAGVTQTPRYLIKTRGQQVTLSCSPISGHRSVSWYQQTPGQGLQFLFEYFSETQRNKGNFPGRFSGRQFSNSRSEMNVSTLELGDSALYLCASSLDPLTEAFFGQGTRLTVV.

Only a few counts were recorded for this clone. Other DNA sequences in the sample encode the same CDR3. The genes are TRBV6-4 and TRBJ2-1; D remains ambiguous. The CDR3 loop spans 16 amino acids. Germline values: CDR1 MRHNA, CDR2 SNTAGT. V lost 3 bases, J lost 8 bases, and 20 bases lay in between. The CDR3 DNA reads TGTGCCAGCAGTGATTTCGGTGCCTCCGTGCCGGATGAGCAGTTCTTC. This sequence encodes CASSDFGASVPDEQFF.

This clone was counted a few times. V and J are TRBV4-2 and TRBJ2-7; a weak D match, TRBD1 (5 bases). Germline V gene data show CDR1 as LGHNA and CDR2 as YNFKEQ. Trimming left V 0 bases short and J 2 bases short, with 14 bases between. The CDR3 length is 16 residues. In DNA form, the CDR3 reads TGTGCCAGCAGCCAAGATTTGGGCGACAGTGCCTACGAGCAGTACTTC. It encodes CASSQDLGDSAYEQYF.

This clone was seen repeatedly, ten times or more. This sequence joins TRBV19 and TRBJ2-7; a possible D gene is TRBD2 (6 bases). Trimming cost V 6 bases and J 2 bases, with 23 bases left between them. The CDR3 totals 17 residues. Germline V CDR1 and CDR2: LNHDA, SQIVND (reference sequence). CDR3 in DNA: TGTGCCAGTAGCCGGGACTCGAGAACAACCCGAACCTACGAGCAGTACTTC. It yields the protein CASSRDSRTTRTYEQYF.

This clone was picked up a small number of times. Other DNA sequences in this sample translate to the same CDR3. The chain is built from TRBV19 and TRBJ2-3; D is uncertain. The germline gives CDR1 LNHDA, CDR2 SQIVND (reference sequence). The V end was cut by 3 bases, the J end by 1 base, with 8 bases between. CDR3 length equals 14 residues. CDR3 protein: CASSILPGTDTQYF. Here the CDR3 DNA reads TGTGCCAGTAGTATTCTCCCGGGCACAGATACGCAGTATTTT. The whole variable domain, filled in from reference TRBV19 and TRBJ2-3, reads DGGITQSPKYLFRKEGQNVTLSCEQNLNHDAMYWYRQDPGQGLRLIYYSQIVNDFQKGDIAEGYSVSREKKESFPLTVTSAQKNPTAFYLCASSILPGTDTQYFGPGTRLTVL.

The chain employs TRBV18 and TRBJ1-6; D not certain. The V gene lost 0 bases and the J gene lost 0 bases, with 6 bases spanning the gap. The CDR3 has 16 residues. Germline V CDR1 and CDR2: KGHSH, LQKENI. CDR3: CASSPPGSSYNSPLHF. The CDR3 coding sequence is TGTGCCAGCTCACCACCGGGGAGCTCCTATAATTCACCCCTCCACTTT.

This clone is termed medium-sized. The chain couples TRBV6-5 to TRBJ1-6; tentatively, D is TRBD1 (6 bases). Germline values: CDR1 MNHEY, CDR2 SVGAGI. The CDR3 is 16 residues long. Trimming stripped 2 bases from V and 9 bases from J, with 17 bases between. The CDR3 region has the DNA TGTGCCAGCAGTTACACAACGGGACACCTTATTTCACCCCTCCACTTT. Its translation: CASSYTTGHLISPLHF.

The chain has TRBV18 and TRBJ1-2; D is unclear. CDR3 length: 13 residues. From germline, CDR1 is KGHSH and CDR2 LQKENI. V was cut by 3 bases and J by 8 bases, with 13 bases left in between. The CDR3 region is CASSPEKGNGYTF. The CDR3 region has the DNA TGTGCCAGCTCACCCGAGAAGGGAAACGGCTACACCTTC.

This clone was detected only a few times. V is TRBV20-1 and J is TRBJ2-1, with TRBD2 matching 14 bases. This CDR3 spans 16 amino acids. CDR1 and CDR2 from the germline V gene are DFQATT and SNEGSKA (reference sequence). Trimming cost V 6 bases and J 9 bases; bases outside gene matches: 13. The CDR3 protein is CSAGRVGTSGSSEQFF. CDR3 DNA sequence: TGCAGTGCCGGAAGGGTCGGGACTAGCGGGAGTAGTGAGCAGTTCTTC.

This clone has at least ten counts. This may come from a read error, since a much larger clone is one base off. Other DNA variants within this sample encode the same CDR3. CDR3 DNA: TGTGCCAGCAATGAGGCGGGGGGCTTCTCCGAGCAGTACTTC. Residues: CASNEAGGFSEQYF. The V gene is TRBV6-2 or TRBV6-3, the J gene TRBJ2-7; 8 bases are shared with TRBD2. The V gene's germline CDR1 is MNHEY and CDR2 SVGEGT. The CDR3 has 14 amino acids. V was clipped by 7 bases and J by 6 bases; unmatched bases: 11.

The chain is built from TRBV5-5 and TRBJ1-2; D ambiguous. The length of the CDR3 is 16 residues. Trimming removed 6 bases from V and 8 bases from J, with 26 bases in between. CDR1 and CDR2 (germline): SGHKS, YYEKEE (reference sequence). The CDR3 here is CASIVPFLGRRDGYTF. CDR3 coding DNA: TGTGCCAGCATCGTCCCCTTCCTCGGTAGACGCGACGGCTACACCTTC.